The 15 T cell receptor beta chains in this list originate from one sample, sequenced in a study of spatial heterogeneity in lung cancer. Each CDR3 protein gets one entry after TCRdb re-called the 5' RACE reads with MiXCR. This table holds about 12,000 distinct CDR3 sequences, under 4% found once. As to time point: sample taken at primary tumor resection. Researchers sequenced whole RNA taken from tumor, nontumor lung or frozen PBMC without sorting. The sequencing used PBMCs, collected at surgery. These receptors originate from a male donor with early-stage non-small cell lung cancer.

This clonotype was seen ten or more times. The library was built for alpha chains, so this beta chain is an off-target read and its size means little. The DNA for the CDR3 is TGTGCCAGCAGTTTTCGGAGACAGAACTATGGCTACACCTTC. As protein: CASSFRRQNYGYTF. The chain has TRBV27 and TRBJ1-2; D is perhaps TRBD1 (5 bases). Germline V gene data show CDR1 as MNHEY and CDR2 as SMNVEV (reference sequence). This CDR3 comprises 14 residues. V lost 3 bases, J lost 2 bases, and 10 bases lay in between.

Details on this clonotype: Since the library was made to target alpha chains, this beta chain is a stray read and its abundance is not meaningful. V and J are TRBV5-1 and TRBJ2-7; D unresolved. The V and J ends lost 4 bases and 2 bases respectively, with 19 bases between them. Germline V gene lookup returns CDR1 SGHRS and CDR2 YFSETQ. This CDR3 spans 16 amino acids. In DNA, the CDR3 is TGCGCCAGCAGCGACCACACAGCTAAATTGACCTACGAGCAGTACTTC. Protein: CASSDHTAKLTYEQYF.

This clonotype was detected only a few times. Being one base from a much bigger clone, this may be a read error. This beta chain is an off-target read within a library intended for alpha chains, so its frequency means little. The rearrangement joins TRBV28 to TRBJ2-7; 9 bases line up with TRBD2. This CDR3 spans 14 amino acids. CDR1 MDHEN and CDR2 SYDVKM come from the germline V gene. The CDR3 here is CASSFLAGNYERYF. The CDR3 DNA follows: TGTGCCAGCAGTTTCCTAGCGGGGAACTACGAGCGGTACTTC.

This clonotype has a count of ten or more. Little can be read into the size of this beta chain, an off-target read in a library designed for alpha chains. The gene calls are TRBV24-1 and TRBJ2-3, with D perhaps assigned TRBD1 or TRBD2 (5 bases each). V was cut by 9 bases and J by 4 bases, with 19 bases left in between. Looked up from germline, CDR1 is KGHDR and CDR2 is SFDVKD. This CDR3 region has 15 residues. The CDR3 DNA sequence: TGTGCCACCGGGTCGAGGGGAGCAGGGTCAGATACGCAGTATTTT. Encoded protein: CATGSRGAGSDTQYF.

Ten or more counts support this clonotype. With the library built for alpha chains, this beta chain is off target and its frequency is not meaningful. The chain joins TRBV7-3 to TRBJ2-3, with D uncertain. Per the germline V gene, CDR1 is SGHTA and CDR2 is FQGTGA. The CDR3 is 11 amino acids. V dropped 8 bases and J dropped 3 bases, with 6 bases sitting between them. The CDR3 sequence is CASYGTDTQYF. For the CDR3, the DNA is TGTGCCAGCTACGGGACAGATACGCAGTATTTT. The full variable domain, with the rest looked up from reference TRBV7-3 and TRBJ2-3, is GAGVSQTPSNKVTEKGKYVELRCDPISGHTALYWYRQSLGQGPEFLIYFQGTGAADDSGLPNDRFFAVRPEGSVSTLKIQRTERGDSAVYLCASYGTDTQYFGPGTRLTVL.

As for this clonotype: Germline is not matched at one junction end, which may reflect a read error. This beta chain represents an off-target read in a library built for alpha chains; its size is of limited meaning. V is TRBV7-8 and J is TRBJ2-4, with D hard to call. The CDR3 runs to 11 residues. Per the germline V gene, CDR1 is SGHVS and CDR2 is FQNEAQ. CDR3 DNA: TGTGTCAGCAGCCAAGAGGACATTCAGTACTTC. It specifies CVSSQEDIQYF. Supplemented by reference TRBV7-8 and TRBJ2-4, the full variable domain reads GAGVSQSPRYKVAKRGQDVALRCDPISGHVSLFWYQQALGQGPEFLTYFQNEAQLDKSGLPSDRFFAERPEGSVSTLKIQRTQQEDSAVYLCVSSQEDIQYFGAGTRLSVL.

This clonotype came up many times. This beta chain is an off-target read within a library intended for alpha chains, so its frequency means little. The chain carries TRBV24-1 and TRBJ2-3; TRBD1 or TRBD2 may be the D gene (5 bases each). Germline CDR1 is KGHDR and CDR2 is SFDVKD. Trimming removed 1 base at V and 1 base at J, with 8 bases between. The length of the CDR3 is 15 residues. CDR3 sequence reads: CATSDFWDRTDTQYF. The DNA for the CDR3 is TGTGCCACCAGTGATTTTTGGGACCGCACAGATACGCAGTATTTT.

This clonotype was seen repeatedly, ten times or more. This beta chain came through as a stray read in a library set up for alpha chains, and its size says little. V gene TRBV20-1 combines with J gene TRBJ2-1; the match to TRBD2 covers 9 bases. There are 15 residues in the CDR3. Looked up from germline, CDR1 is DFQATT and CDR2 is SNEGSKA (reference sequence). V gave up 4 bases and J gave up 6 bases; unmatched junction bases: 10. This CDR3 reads CSATKGIAGVNEQFF. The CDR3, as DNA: TGCAGTGCTACTAAAGGGATAGCGGGGGTCAATGAGCAGTTCTTC.

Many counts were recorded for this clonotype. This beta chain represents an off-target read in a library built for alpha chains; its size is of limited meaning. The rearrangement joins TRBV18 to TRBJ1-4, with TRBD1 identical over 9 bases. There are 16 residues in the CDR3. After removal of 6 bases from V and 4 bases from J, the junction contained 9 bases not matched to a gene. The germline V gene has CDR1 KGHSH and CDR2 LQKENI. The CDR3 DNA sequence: TGTGCCAGCTCCGCGACGACAGGGGGGAGTAATGAAAAACTGTTTTTT. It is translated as CASSATTGGSNEKLFF.

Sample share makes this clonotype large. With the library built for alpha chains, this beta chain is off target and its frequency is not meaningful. The CDR3 bases are TGCAGTGCTAGAGCGTCCGGACGGACTGAAGCTTTCTTT. It translates to CSARASGRTEAFF. The chain employs TRBV20-1 and TRBJ1-1; D ambiguous. CDR1 DFQATT and CDR2 SNEGSKA come from the germline V gene (reference sequence). With 1 base removed from V and 5 bases from J, the gap between germline ends came to 11 bases. This CDR3 has 13 amino acids.

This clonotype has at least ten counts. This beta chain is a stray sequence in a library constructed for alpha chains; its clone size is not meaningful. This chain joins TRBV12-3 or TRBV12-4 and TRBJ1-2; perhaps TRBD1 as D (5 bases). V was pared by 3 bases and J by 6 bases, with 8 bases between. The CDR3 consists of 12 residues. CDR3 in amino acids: CASSFGTHGYTF. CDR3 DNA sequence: TGTGCCAGCAGTTTCGGGACGCATGGCTACACCTTC.

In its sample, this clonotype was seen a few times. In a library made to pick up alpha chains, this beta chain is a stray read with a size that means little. As DNA, the CDR3 is TGTGCCAGCAGGCCCCCCGCCGGGGGTCAAGAGACCCAGTACTTC. Protein: CASRPPAGGQETQYF. The rearrangement links TRBV28 to TRBJ2-5; the D gene is possibly TRBD2 (6 bases). With 6 bases removed from V and 2 bases from J, the gap between germline ends came to 16 bases. The CDR3 spans 15 residues. CDR1 is MDHEN, CDR2 SYDVKM, per germline.

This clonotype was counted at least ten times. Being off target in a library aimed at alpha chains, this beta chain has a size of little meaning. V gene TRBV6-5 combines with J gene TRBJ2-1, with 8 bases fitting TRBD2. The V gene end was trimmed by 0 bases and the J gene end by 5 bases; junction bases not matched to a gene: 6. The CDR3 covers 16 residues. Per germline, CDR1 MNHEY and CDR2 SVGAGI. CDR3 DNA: TGTGCCAGCAGTTACTCTCCGACGGGGGGGGACAATGAGCAGTTCTTC. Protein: CASSYSPTGGDNEQFF.

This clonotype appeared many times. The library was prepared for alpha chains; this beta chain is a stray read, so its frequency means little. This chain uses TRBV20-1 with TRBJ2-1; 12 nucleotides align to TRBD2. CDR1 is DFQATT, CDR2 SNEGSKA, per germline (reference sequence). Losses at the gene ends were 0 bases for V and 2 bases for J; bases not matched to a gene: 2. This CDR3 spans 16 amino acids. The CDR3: CSARDPSGRAYNEQFF. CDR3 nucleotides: TGCAGTGCTAGAGATCCTAGCGGGAGGGCCTACAATGAGCAGTTCTTC.

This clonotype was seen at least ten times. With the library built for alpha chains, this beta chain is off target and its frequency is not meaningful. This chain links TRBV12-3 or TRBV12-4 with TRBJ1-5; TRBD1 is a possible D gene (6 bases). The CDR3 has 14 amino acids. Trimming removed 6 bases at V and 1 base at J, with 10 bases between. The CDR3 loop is CASSKGVSNQPQHF. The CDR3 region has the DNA TGTGCCAGCAGCAAGGGGGTAAGCAATCAGCCCCAGCATTTT.